This TCR beta chain came from a study of T cell responses to AZD1222 COVID-19 vaccine. With regard to this clone: Its specificity is unknown.

This table comes from immunoSEQ multiplex PCR, and its TCRdb copy is limited to in-frame clones, with some not included. The repertoire consists of just over 150,000 clones, with roughly nine tenths occurring once and the leading ten covering around 1.9%. The germline CDR1 and CDR2 sequences are KGHDR and SFDVKD. The CDR3 is 15 residues long. With 5 bases clipped from V and 2 bases from J, the junction kept 3 bases outside the gene matches. Study outcomes and limitations: No day 14 peak samples; only post-peak repertoires were characterized.

The chain joins TRBV24-1 to TRBJ2-1; 9 bases align to TRBD2. The material was peripheral blood, obtained on day 0 of AZD1222 vaccination. The receptor comes from an adult in good health. This CDR3 reads CATSGTSGPYNEQFF. The CDR3 DNA sequence: TGTGCCACCAGTGGTACTAGCGGGCCCTACAATGAGCAGTTCTTC.